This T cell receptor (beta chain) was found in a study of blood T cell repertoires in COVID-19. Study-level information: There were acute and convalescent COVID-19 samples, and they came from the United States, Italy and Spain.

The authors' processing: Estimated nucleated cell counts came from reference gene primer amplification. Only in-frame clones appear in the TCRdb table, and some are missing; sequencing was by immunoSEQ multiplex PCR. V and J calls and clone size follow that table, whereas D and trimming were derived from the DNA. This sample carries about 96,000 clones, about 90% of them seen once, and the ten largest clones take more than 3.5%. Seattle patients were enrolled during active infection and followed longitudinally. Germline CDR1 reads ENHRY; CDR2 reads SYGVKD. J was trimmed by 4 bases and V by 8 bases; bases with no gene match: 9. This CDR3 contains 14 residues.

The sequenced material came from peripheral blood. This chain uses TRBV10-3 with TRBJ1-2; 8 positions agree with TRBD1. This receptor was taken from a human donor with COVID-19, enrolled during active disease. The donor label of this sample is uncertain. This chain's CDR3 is CAIGVDRDGYGYTF. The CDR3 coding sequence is TGTGCCATCGGGGTGGACAGGGACGGCTATGGCTACACCTTC.